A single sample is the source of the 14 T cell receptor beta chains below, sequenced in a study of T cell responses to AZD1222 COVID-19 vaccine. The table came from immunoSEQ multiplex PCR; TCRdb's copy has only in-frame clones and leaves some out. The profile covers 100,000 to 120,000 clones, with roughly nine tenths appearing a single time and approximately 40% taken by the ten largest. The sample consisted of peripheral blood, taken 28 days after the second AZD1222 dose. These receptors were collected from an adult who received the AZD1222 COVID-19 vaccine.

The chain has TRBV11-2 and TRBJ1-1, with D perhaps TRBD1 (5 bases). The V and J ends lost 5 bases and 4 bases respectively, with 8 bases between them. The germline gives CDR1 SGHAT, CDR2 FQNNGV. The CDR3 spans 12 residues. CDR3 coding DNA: TGTGCCAGCAGCCCGCAGGGCACTGAAGCTTTCTTT. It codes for CASSPQGTEAFF.

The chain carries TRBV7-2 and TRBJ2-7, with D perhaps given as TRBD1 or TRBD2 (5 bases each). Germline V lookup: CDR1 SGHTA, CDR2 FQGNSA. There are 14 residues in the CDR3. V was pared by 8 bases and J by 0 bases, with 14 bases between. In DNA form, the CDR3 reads TGTGCCAGCCAGATCGGGGCAGGCTCCTACGAGCAGTACTTC. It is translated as CASQIGAGSYEQYF.

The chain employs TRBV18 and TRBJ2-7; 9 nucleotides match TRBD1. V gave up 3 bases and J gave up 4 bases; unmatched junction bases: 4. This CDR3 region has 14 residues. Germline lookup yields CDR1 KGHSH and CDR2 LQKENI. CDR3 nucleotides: TGTGCCAGCTCACCCGGGACAGGGACTTACGAGCAGTACTTC. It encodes CASSPGTGTYEQYF. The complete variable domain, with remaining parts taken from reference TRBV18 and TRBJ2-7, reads NAGVMQNPRHLVRRRGQEARLRCSPMKGHSHVYWYRQLPEEGLKFMVYLQKENIIDESGMPKERFSAEFPKEGPSILRIQQVVRGDSAAYFCASSPGTGTYEQYFGPGTRLTVT.

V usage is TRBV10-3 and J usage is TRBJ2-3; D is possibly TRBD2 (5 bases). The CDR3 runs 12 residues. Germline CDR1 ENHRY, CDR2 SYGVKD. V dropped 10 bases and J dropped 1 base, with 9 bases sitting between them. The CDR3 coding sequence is TGTGCCACGGGGTGGGGCACAGATACGCAGTATTTT. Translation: CATGWGTDTQYF.

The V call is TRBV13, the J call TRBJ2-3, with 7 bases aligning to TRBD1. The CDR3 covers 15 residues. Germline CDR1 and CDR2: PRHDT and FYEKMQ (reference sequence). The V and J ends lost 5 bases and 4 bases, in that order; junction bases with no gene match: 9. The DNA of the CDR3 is TGTGCCAGCAGCCCCCCAGGGGGAGCCCCAGATACGCAGTATTTT. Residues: CASSPPGGAPDTQYF.

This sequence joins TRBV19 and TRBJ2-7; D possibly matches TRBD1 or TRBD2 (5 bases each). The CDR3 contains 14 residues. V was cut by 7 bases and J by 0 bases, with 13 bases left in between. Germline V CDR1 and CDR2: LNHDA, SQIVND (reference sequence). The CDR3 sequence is CASKGPGSSYEQYF. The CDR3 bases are TGTGCCAGTAAAGGCCCAGGGAGCTCCTACGAGCAGTACTTC.

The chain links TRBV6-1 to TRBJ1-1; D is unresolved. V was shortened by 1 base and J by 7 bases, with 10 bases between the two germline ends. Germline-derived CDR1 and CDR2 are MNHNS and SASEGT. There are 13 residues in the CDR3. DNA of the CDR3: TGTGCCAGCAGTGAAGTTCTCCAGAATGAAGCTTTCTTT. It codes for CASSEVLQNEAFF.

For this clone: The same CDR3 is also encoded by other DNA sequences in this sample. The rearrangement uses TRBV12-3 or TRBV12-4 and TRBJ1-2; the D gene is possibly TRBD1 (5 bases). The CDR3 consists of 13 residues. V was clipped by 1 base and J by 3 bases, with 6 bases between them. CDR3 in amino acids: CASSLDRYYGYTF. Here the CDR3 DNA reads TGTGCCAGCAGTTTAGACAGGTACTATGGCTACACCTTC.

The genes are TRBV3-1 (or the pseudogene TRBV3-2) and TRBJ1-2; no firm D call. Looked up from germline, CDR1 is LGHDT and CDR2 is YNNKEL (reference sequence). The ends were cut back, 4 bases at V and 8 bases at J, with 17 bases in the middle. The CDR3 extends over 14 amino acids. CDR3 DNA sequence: TGTGCCAGCAGCCCGATCGGGAGGGAGATAGGCTACACCTTC. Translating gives CASSPIGREIGYTF.

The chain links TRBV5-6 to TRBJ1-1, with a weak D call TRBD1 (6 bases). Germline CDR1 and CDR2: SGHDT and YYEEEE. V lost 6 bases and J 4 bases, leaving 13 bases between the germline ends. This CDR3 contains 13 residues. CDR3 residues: CASTWGRGTEAFF. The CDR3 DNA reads TGTGCCAGCACCTGGGGCAGGGGCACTGAAGCTTTCTTT.

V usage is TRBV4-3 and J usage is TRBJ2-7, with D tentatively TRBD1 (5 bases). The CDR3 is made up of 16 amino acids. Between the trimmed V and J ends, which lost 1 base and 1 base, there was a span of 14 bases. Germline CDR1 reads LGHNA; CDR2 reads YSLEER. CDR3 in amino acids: CASSQVVGQGSYEQYF. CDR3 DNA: TGCGCCAGCAGCCAAGTTGTTGGGCAGGGATCCTACGAGCAGTACTTC.

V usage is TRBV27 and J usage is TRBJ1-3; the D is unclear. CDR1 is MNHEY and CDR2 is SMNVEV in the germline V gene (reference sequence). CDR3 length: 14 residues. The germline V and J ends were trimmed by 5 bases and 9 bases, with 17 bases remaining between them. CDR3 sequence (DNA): TGTGCCAGCAGTCCCGACGGAGTCGCTGGCACCATATATTTT. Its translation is CASSPDGVAGTIYF.

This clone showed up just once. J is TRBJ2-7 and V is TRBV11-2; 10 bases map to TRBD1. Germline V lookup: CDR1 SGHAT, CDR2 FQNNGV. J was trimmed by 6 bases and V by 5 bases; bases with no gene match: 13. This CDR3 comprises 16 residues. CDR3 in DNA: TGTGCCAGCAGCCCCGAATGGACAGGGGGGAACGGCGAGCAGTACTTC. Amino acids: CASSPEWTGGNGEQYF. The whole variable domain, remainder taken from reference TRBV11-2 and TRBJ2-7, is EAGVAQSPRYKIIEKRQSVAFWCNPISGHATLYWYQQILGQGPKLLIQFQNNGVVDDSQLPKDRFSAERLKGVDSTLKIQPAKLEDSAVYLCASSPEWTGGNGEQYFGPGTRLTVT.

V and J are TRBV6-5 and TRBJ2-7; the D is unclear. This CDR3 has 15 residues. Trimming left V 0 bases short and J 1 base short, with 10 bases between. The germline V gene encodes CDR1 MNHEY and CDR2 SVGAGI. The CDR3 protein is CASSYSIEGSYEQYF. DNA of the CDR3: TGTGCCAGCAGTTACTCGATTGAAGGGTCCTACGAGCAGTACTTC.